The TCR beta chain under discussion was sequenced for a study of metastatic and nonmetastatic thyroid tumors. For the study at large: Across peripheral blood and tumor or nodule tissue samples taken from malignant and benign thyroid patients, the repertoires were compared with one another. Study conclusions and caveats: The study reportedly found significantly higher TCR beta diversity in malignant thyroid tumors than benign nodules, in blood and tumor.

Thyroid surgery took place with no prior treatment in any patient. This clone was observed many times. Its antigen is as yet unknown. Under the authors' procedure: What underpinned the distant-metastasis classifier for papillary thyroid cancer was the set of CDR3 differences across clinicopathological groups. From the PCR reads, TCRdb re-called clones with MiXCR. TCRdb's processing, not the authors', yielded these V and J calls. The top ten hold under 5% of the sample, which has 25,000 to 35,000 clones, about 17% seen once. Sequences were obtained from blood. This TCR was sampled from a female donor with papillary thyroid cancer or a benign thyroid nodule (not recorded which). Some clones in this sample may be carry-over from other donors' samples.

The CDR3 sequence is CASSPQQGNYGYTF. The CDR3 region has the DNA TGTGCCAGCAGTCCGCAGCAGGGTAACTATGGCTACACCTTC. V is TRBV6-1 and J is TRBJ1-2, with a weak D call TRBD1 (5 bases). CDR1 MNHNS and CDR2 SASEGT come from the germline V gene. The CDR3 runs to 14 residues. V lost 5 bases to trimming and J lost 1 base, with 11 bases between them.